These T cell receptor beta chains were read from a single sample in a study of T cells of healthy individuals. TCRdb itself ran the 5' RACE reads through MiXCR, one entry per CDR3 protein. The data contain roughly 76,000 distinct CDR3 sequences, 4% to 5.5% of them seen just once; the ten biggest clones take up 7.5%. Receptors were obtained from a female donor in good health. Both conserved end residues are part of each CDR3.

J: TRBJ2-1
V: TRBV4-2
CDR3: CASSQDEGGIPYNEQFF

J: TRBJ1-1
V: TRBV7-2
CDR3: CASSLASGQGGFEAFF

J: TRBJ2-7
V: TRBV7-2
CDR3: CASSFFGPYEQYF

J: TRBJ2-1
V: TRBV5-1
CDR3: CASSWDGVAGDEQFF

J: TRBJ1-4
V: TRBV19
CDR3: CASSRDIAEKLFF

J: TRBJ2-2
V: TRBV6-2/TRBV6-3
CDR3: CASSPHPRRANTGELFF

J: TRBJ2-3
V: TRBV7-9
CDR3: CASSLFTSGGDKDTQYF

J: TRBJ2-1
V: TRBV7-3
CDR3: CASSPPSYNEQFF

J: TRBJ1-2
V: TRBV29-1
CDR3: CSAKGTGTYGYTF

J: TRBJ2-7
V: TRBV11-2
CDR3: CASSSDRGRTYEQYF

J: TRBJ2-2
V: TRBV6-1
CDR3: CASSFRPMNTGELFF

J: TRBJ2-1
V: TRBV6-1
CDR3: CASWSGRPFEQFF

J: TRBJ2-2
V: TRBV7-2
CDR3: CASSPGQMLAGNSNTGELFF

J: TRBJ1-1
V: TRBV5-4
CDR3: CASRGDTEAFF

J: TRBJ1-5
V: TRBV14
CDR3: CASSQDRQTGQPQHF

J: TRBJ2-1
V: TRBV2
CDR3: CASSPRQGNNEQFF

J: TRBJ1-6
V: TRBV7-2
CDR3: CASSLEFQGGSPLHF

J: TRBJ1-3
V: TRBV7-8
CDR3: CASSRAGLGNTIYF

J: TRBJ2-7
V: TRBV29-1
CDR3: CSATSGIYEQYF

J: TRBJ2-3
V: TRBV27
CDR3: CASSVRWLAGPDTQYF

J: TRBJ2-2
V: TRBV4-2
CDR3: CASSQEALAGPNTGELFF

J: TRBJ1-5
V: TRBV28
CDR3: CAIPGTGANQPQHF

J: TRBJ1-2
V: TRBV6-5
CDR3: CASSYVGQGYGYTF

J: TRBJ1-4
V: TRBV28
CDR3: CASSVRETRVNEKLFF

J: TRBJ1-3
V: TRBV7-9
CDR3: CASSFGAPSGNTIYF

J: TRBJ2-1
V: TRBV3-1
CDR3: CASSPTEGVSYNEQFF

J: TRBJ2-3
V: TRBV29-1
CDR3: CSAGARGRVDTQYF

J: TRBJ2-5
V: TRBV5-1
CDR3: CASSLAGGGGQETQYF

J: TRBJ1-1
V: TRBV6-6
CDR3: CASRHRQQGRNTEAFF

J: TRBJ1-4
V: TRBV6-6
CDR3: CASSYSDDDSFPAVEKLFF

J: TRBJ1-4
V: TRBV5-5
CDR3: CASSFNVPVVANEKLFF

J: TRBJ2-7
V: TRBV20-1
CDR3: CSARDGARGSGEQYF

J: TRBJ2-2
V: TRBV5-6
CDR3: CASSFRTVNTGELFF

J: TRBJ2-4
V: TRBV28
CDR3: CASSPQGRNIQYF

J: TRBJ2-1
V: TRBV4-1
CDR3: CASSRSPNNEQFF

J: TRBJ1-2
V: TRBV6-2/TRBV6-3
CDR3: CASRPTGQALYGYTF

J: TRBJ2-7
V: TRBV29-1
CDR3: CSVGQGVYEQYF

J: TRBJ2-3
V: TRBV4-3
CDR3: CASSQEAGLAGGTDTQYF

J: TRBJ2-3
V: TRBV9
CDR3: CASSVYTGVTDTQYF

J: TRBJ1-4
V: TRBV4-2
CDR3: CASSRTGQGNEKLFF

J: TRBJ2-2
V: TRBV6-5
CDR3: CASRPLALANTGELFF

J: TRBJ2-1
V: TRBV6-2/TRBV6-3
CDR3: CASRPAGGLYEQFF

J: TRBJ2-5
V: TRBV5-1
CDR3: CASAAEAQETQYF

J: TRBJ1-1
V: TRBV12-3/TRBV12-4
CDR3: CASSSAVALMNTEAFF

J: TRBJ2-7
V: TRBV3-1
CDR3: CASSHYLLAYEQYF

J: TRBJ2-3
V: TRBV12-3/TRBV12-4
CDR3: CASSSSGRTDTQYF

J: TRBJ1-6
V: TRBV7-3
CDR3: CASSPAPNSPLHF

J: TRBJ1-5
V: TRBV6-2/TRBV6-3
CDR3: CASNRSGTGGEPQHF